The 29 T cell receptor beta chains below come from one sample, sequenced in a study of CDR3 diversity in severe acne. TCRdb reanalysed the PCR reads using MiXCR and keeps one entry per CDR3 protein. The data show 79,000 or so distinct CDR3 sequences, with about 53% seen just once and roughly 12% held by the top ten. The sequencing sample was made of blood. The receptors were sampled from a male donor with severe acne vulgaris.

A single count supports this clonotype. This chain joins TRBV20-1 and TRBJ2-2; D is unclear. CDR3 length: 14 amino acids. CDR1 and CDR2 from the germline V gene are DFQATT and SNEGSKA (reference sequence). V was cut by 3 bases and J by 2 bases, with 10 bases left in between. CDR3 in DNA: TGCAGTGCTAGTGGAACTCCCAACACCGGGGAGCTGTTTTTT. It codes for CSASGTPNTGELFF.

In the case of this clonotype: Compared with germline, one end of the junction differs, possibly owing to a read error. The chain uses TRBV2 and TRBJ2-1, with a tentative D call TRBD2 (7 bases). The V gene's germline CDR1 is SNHLY and CDR2 FYNNEI. The length of the CDR3 is 16 residues. The CDR3: CASSWGGKEAYNKQFF. CDR3 in DNA: TGTGCCAGCAGTTGGGGGGGCAAGGAGGCCTACAATAAGCAGTTCTTC.

This chain links TRBV20-1 with TRBJ2-7; 8 nucleotides match TRBD1. V shed 0 bases, J shed 1 base, and the junction held 8 bases outside the gene matches. There are 16 residues in the CDR3. Germline loops: CDR1 DFQATT, CDR2 SNEGSKA (reference sequence). CDR3 residues: CSARDRYRGSSYEQYF. CDR3 DNA sequence: TGCAGTGCTAGAGATAGGTACAGGGGGAGTTCCTACGAGCAGTACTTC.

The J gene is TRBJ2-5, the V gene TRBV29-1; D unclear. This CDR3 is 13 amino acids long. Per the germline V gene, CDR1 is SQVTM and CDR2 is ANQGSEA. The V gene lost 5 bases and the J gene lost 0 bases, with 10 bases spanning the gap. The CDR3 region has the DNA TGCAGCGTTCAAGGGCCGTACCAAGAGACCCAGTACTTC. Residues: CSVQGPYQETQYF. Supplemented by reference TRBV29-1 and TRBJ2-5, the full variable domain reads SAVISQKPSRDICQRGTSLTIQCQVDSQVTMMFWYRQQPGQSLTLIATANQGSEATYESGFVIDKFPISRPNLTFSTLTVSNMSPEDSSIYLCSVQGPYQETQYFGPGTRLLVL.

This clonotype appeared many times. V and J are TRBV11-1 and TRBJ2-1; tentatively, D is TRBD2 (6 bases). V was trimmed by 3 bases and J by 3 bases, leaving 9 bases between them. The germline gives CDR1 SGHAT, CDR2 FQDESV (reference sequence). The CDR3 runs to 14 residues. The CDR3 nucleotides are TGTGCCAGCAGCTTTCGGGAGATCTACAATGAGCAGTTCTTC. This codes for CASSFREIYNEQFF. The full variable domain, with the rest looked up from reference TRBV11-1 and TRBJ2-1, is EAEVAQSPRYKITEKSQAVAFWCDPISGHATLYWYRQILGQGPELLVQFQDESVVDDSQLPKDRFSAERLKGVDSTLKIQPAELGDSAMYLCASSFREIYNEQFFGPGTRLTVL.

The chain joins TRBV10-3 to TRBJ1-1, with 8 bases identical to TRBD1. The J segment lost 1 base and the V segment lost 4 bases, leaving 11 bases of the junction unmatched. The CDR3 consists of 17 residues. Germline lookup yields CDR1 ENHRY and CDR2 SYGVKD. In nucleotides, the CDR3 is TGTGCCATCAGTGGGCCTCGGACAGGGACTCCGAACACTGAAGCTTTCTTT. Translating gives CAISGPRTGTPNTEAFF.

This clonotype appeared a few times. The J gene is TRBJ2-5, the V gene TRBV18; D not resolved. CDR1 KGHSH and CDR2 LQKENI come from the germline V gene. This CDR3 region has 13 residues. With 4 bases removed from V and 2 bases from J, the gap between germline ends came to 8 bases. CDR3 nucleotides: TGTGCCAGCTCACAGGCTACACAAGAGACCCAGTACTTC. This codes for CASSQATQETQYF.

This clonotype was counted a single time. The chain combines TRBV12-3 or TRBV12-4 with TRBJ1-1; possible D gene TRBD1, 6 bases. V dropped 5 bases and J dropped 6 bases, with 13 bases sitting between them. The length of the CDR3 is 13 residues. CDR3 amino acids: CASSLDEGAEAFF. The CDR3 DNA is TGTGCCAGCAGTCTGGACGAGGGGGCTGAAGCTTTCTTT.

This clonotype was seen just once. An end of the junction differs from the germline gene, which may be a read error. The genes are TRBV6-4 and TRBJ1-5; D possibly corresponds to TRBD1 (6 bases). The CDR3 is 15 residues long. Germline assignment: CDR1 MRHNA and CDR2 SNTAGT. CDR3 loop: CAGSERGGLGQPQHF. Here the CDR3 DNA reads TGTGCCGGCAGTGAACGAGGGGGGTTAGGGCAGCCCCAGCATTTT.

This chain uses TRBV25-1 with TRBJ1-5, with D possibly being TRBD1 (6 bases). The CDR3 consists of 15 residues. V was trimmed by 4 bases and J by 3 bases, leaving 13 bases between them. Germline CDR1 and CDR2: MGHDK and SYGVNS. CDR3: CASSAAGGNNQPQHF. The CDR3 coding sequence is TGTGCCAGCAGTGCGGCCGGGGGCAACAATCAGCCCCAGCATTTT.

This clonotype was observed many times. V gene TRBV15 combines with J gene TRBJ2-1; 7 bases align to TRBD2. The germline gives CDR1 LNHNV, CDR2 YYDKDF (reference sequence). Trimming at V came to 0 bases and at J to 8 bases, leaving 1 base not matched to a gene. The CDR3 is made up of 13 amino acids. CDR3: CATSREGGYEQFF. CDR3 DNA: TGTGCCACCAGCAGAGAGGGGGGGTATGAGCAGTTCTTC.

The rearrangement joins TRBV28 to TRBJ2-7; the match to TRBD1 covers 8 bases. The CDR3 is 15 amino acids. V was clipped by 5 bases and J by 3 bases; unmatched bases: 9. Germline V gene data show CDR1 as MDHEN and CDR2 as SYDVKM. In DNA, the CDR3 is TGTGCCAGCAGTGGGCCCGGGACAGGCTACTACGAGCAGTACTTC. Translating it yields CASSGPGTGYYEQYF.

The chain carries TRBV6-6 and TRBJ1-1; 7 nucleotides match TRBD1. This CDR3 spans 13 amino acids. Germline V gene sequence: CDR1 MNHNY, CDR2 SVGAGI (reference sequence). After removal of 8 bases from V and 3 bases from J, the junction contained 6 bases not matched to a gene. The DNA for the CDR3 is TGTGCCAGCCGTATCGACAGGGACACTGAAGCTTTCTTT. It specifies CASRIDRDTEAFF.

The CDR3 DNA reads TGTGCCAGCAGCTTAGCAGGACTAGCTGGCGATACGCAGTATTTT. It codes for CASSLAGLAGDTQYF. V is TRBV11-3 and J is TRBJ2-3, with 8 bases matching TRBD2. Germline V gene lookup returns CDR1 SGHNT and CDR2 YENEEA. Losses at the gene ends were 1 base for V and 6 bases for J; bases not matched to a gene: 6. The CDR3 has 15 amino acids. Looking up the rest from reference TRBV11-3 and TRBJ2-3 gives the full variable domain: EAGVVQSPRYKIIEKKQPVAFWCNPISGHNTLYWYLQNLGQGPELLIRYENEEAVDDSQLPKDRFSAERLKGVDSTLKIQPAELGDSAVYLCASSLAGLAGDTQYFGPGTRLTVL.

The gene calls are TRBV29-1 and TRBJ1-1; D call uncertain. Trimming removed 1 base at V and 0 bases at J, with 6 bases between. CDR3 length: 13 amino acids. CDR1 SQVTM and CDR2 ANQGSEA come from the germline V gene. The CDR3 DNA reads as TGCAGCGTTGAAGCTCAGATGAACACTGAAGCTTTCTTT. Its translation is CSVEAQMNTEAFF.

The CDR3 nucleotides are TGTGCCAGCAGTGAGGAGGGGCCTTCCGAAAAACTGTTTTTT. Its translation is CASSEEGPSEKLFF. This chain uses TRBV6-1 with TRBJ1-4; possible D gene TRBD1, 5 bases. This CDR3 comprises 14 residues. The germline V gene has CDR1 MNHNS and CDR2 SASEGT. Trimming stripped 3 bases from V and 8 bases from J, with 13 bases between.

This chain uses TRBV20-1 with TRBJ2-7; 14 bases are a match to TRBD2. V lost 0 bases and J lost 11; bases outside the gene matches: 9. This CDR3 region has 15 residues. Per the germline V gene, CDR1 is DFQATT and CDR2 is SNEGSKA (reference sequence). The CDR3 sequence: CSARDPGTSGRTEYF. As DNA, the CDR3 is TGCAGTGCTAGAGATCCCGGGACTAGCGGGAGAACGGAGTACTTC.

This clonotype was counted at least ten times. This chain links TRBV29-1 with TRBJ1-2; 9 bases are shared with TRBD1. Germline loops: CDR1 SQVTM, CDR2 ANQGSEA. The CDR3 contains 13 residues. The junction had 4 bases not matched to a gene; V was cut back by 3 bases and J by 5 bases. CDR3 sequence: CSVDGTGYYGYTF. The CDR3 coding sequence is TGCAGCGTTGATGGGACAGGGTATTATGGCTACACCTTC.

This chain joins TRBV24-1 and TRBJ2-6; tentative D call: TRBD1 (5 bases). Germline V gene sequence: CDR1 KGHDR, CDR2 SFDVKD. Trimming stripped 5 bases from V and 1 base from J, with 8 bases between. This CDR3 contains 15 residues. The CDR3 bases are TGTGCCACCAGTGGTCAGGGTTCTGGGGCCAACGTCCTGACTTTC. Its translation is CATSGQGSGANVLTF.

There are many counts of this clonotype. The chain uses TRBV6-1 and TRBJ2-3; the D gene is possibly TRBD2 (7 bases). Germline CDR1 MNHNS, CDR2 SASEGT. The CDR3 covers 15 residues. Trimming took off 1 base at V and 3 bases at J, with 11 bases between the two ends. The CDR3 region has the DNA TGTGCCAGCAGTGAAGAGAGGGGGGGTACAGATACGCAGTATTTT. Encoded protein: CASSEERGGTDTQYF.

This clonotype was counted many times. V and J are TRBV20-1 and TRBJ2-7, with D perhaps matching TRBD1 (5 bases). The CDR3 length is 12 residues. Looked up from germline, CDR1 is DFQATT and CDR2 is SNEGSKA (reference sequence). Deletions cut 6 bases from V and 6 bases from J, with 15 bases between. CDR3 loop: CSARTDITEQYF. CDR3 nucleotide sequence: TGCAGTGCGAGGACGGACATTACCGAGCAGTACTTC.

This clonotype occurred many times. Here the CDR3 reads CASTPQGAGVGNQPQHF. CDR3 nucleotides: TGTGCCAGCACCCCCCAGGGGGCAGGTGTTGGAAATCAGCCCCAGCATTTT. This chain links TRBV27 with TRBJ1-5, with 8 nucleotides matching TRBD1. V lost 7 bases and J lost 4; bases outside the gene matches: 15. Germline-derived CDR1 and CDR2 are MNHEY and SMNVEV (reference sequence). This CDR3 has 17 amino acids.

About this clonotype: No conserved phenylalanine or tryptophan is present at the end of the CDR3, so a read error is the likely explanation. The limits of the CDR3 on the DNA are not certain, so only TCRdb's listed CDR3 is given. The rearrangement joins TRBV18 to TRBJ1-2. The germline CDR1 and CDR2 sequences are KGHSH and LQKENI. The CDR3 comprises 13 residues, both ends counted. The CDR3 loop is CASSPPRGYGYTI.

This chain uses TRBV15 with TRBJ2-5, with a possible D match to TRBD1 (5 bases). Trimming removed 4 bases from V and 5 bases from J, with 17 bases in between. Germline-derived CDR1 and CDR2 are LNHNV and YYDKDF (reference sequence). The CDR3 length is 15 residues. CDR3 region: CATSKAGFVGETQYF. The CDR3 nucleotides read TGTGCCACCAGCAAGGCAGGGTTTGTTGGGGAGACCCAGTACTTC. The full variable domain, with the rest looked up from reference TRBV15 and TRBJ2-5, is DAMVIQNPRYQVTQFGKPVTLSCSQTLNHNVMYWYQQKSSQAPKLLFHYYDKDFNNEADTPDNFQSRRPNTSFCFLDIRSPGLGDTAMYLCATSKAGFVGETQYFGPGTRLLVL.

This clonotype was counted ten times or more. V usage is TRBV15 and J usage is TRBJ1-6, with no clear D. From germline, CDR1 is LNHNV and CDR2 YYDKDF (reference sequence). The V end lost 0 bases, the J end lost 7 bases, and 10 bases lay between the germline ends. The CDR3 is made up of 15 amino acids. In nucleotides, the CDR3 is TGTGCCACCAGCAGAGATAAATATAGGAATTCACCCCTCCACTTT. Translating it yields CATSRDKYRNSPLHF. Combining the CDR3 with reference TRBV15 and TRBJ1-6 gives the whole variable domain DAMVIQNPRYQVTQFGKPVTLSCSQTLNHNVMYWYQQKSSQAPKLLFHYYDKDFNNEADTPDNFQSRRPNTSFCFLDIRSPGLGDTAMYLCATSRDKYRNSPLHFGNGTRLTVT.

This chain connects TRBV25-1 to TRBJ1-3, with D unclear. CDR1 MGHDK and CDR2 SYGVNS come from the germline V gene. This CDR3 contains 14 residues. The V end was cut by 7 bases, the J end by 0 bases, with 10 bases between. CDR3: CASTALVSGNTIYF. DNA of the CDR3: TGTGCCAGCACCGCTTTAGTCTCTGGAAACACCATATATTTT.

The V call is TRBV25-1, the J call TRBJ1-4, with D possibly matching TRBD1 (6 bases). This CDR3 has 14 residues. CDR1 and CDR2 from the germline V gene are MGHDK and SYGVNS. Trimming pared 5 bases from V and 4 bases from J, leaving 11 bases between. The CDR3 nucleotides read TGTGCCAGCAGTTGGGACATAGATAATGAAAAACTGTTTTTT. Translating gives CASSWDIDNEKLFF.

In this sample, this clonotype turned up many times. This chain joins TRBV7-8 and TRBJ2-7; possible D gene TRBD2, 5 bases. V dropped 5 bases and J dropped 3 bases, with 14 bases sitting between them. Germline V lookup: CDR1 SGHVS, CDR2 FQNEAQ. The CDR3 totals 14 residues. CDR3 sequence reads: CASSVGSAYYEQYF. The CDR3 bases are TGTGCCAGCAGCGTGGGTAGCGCCTACTACGAGCAGTACTTC.

Concerning this clonotype: This could be a read error, since a much larger clone is one nucleotide away. The chain links TRBV10-3 to TRBJ1-6, with D unclear. Germline CDR1 is ENHRY and CDR2 is SYGVKD. This CDR3 region has 13 residues. Deletions cut 4 bases from V and 18 bases from J, with 19 bases between. The CDR3 DNA follows: TGTGCCATCAGTGTGTCGATTACAGCTTCATCCCACTTT. Translating it yields CAISVSITASSHF.